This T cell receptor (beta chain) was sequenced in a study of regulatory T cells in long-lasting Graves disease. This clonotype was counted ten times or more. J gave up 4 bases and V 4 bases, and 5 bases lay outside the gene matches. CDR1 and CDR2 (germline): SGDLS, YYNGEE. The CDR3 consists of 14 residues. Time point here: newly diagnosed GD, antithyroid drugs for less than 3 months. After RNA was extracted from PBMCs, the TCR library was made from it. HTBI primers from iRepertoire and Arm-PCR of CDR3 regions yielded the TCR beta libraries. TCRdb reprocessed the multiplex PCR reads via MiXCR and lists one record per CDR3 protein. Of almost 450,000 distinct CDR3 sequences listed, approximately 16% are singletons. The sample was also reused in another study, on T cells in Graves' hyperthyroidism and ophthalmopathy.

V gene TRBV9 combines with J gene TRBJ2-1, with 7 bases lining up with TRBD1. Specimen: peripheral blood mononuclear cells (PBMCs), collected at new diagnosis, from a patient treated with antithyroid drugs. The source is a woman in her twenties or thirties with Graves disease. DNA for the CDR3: TGTGCCAGCAGCAGACAGGGTTCTTACAATGAGCAGTTCTTC. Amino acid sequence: CASSRQGSYNEQFF.